Listed below are T cell receptor beta chains from one sample, sequenced in a study of shared clonotypes between healthy human individuals. The assay was immunoSEQ multiplex PCR, and TCRdb's table has in-frame clones only and misses some. Among around 2,000,000 clones listed, around 95% were seen once. The sequencing sample was made of naive CD4+ T cells sorted from blood. Source of these receptors: a man aged 18 to 30 in good health. Each CDR3 is given with its conserved first and last residue. D genes are given only for firm matches. Size tells how often a clone was seen (once, few, many) or the class of an expanded clone, and some rows leave it out.

NA	TRBV19	NA	TRBJ2-7	CASSTREKQYF	TGTGCCAGTAGTACCCGGGAAAAGCAGTACTTC
NA	TRBV2	NA	TRBJ2-7	CASRGRVSTREQYF	TGTGCCAGCAGGGGACGTGTTTCGACTCGCGAGCAGTACTTC
NA	TRBV7-6	NA	TRBJ1-1	CASSLGEGLEAFF	TGTGCCAGCAGCTTAGGAGAGGGACTTGAAGCTTTCTTT
NA	TRBV6-1	NA	TRBJ1-1	CASGRQPKAFF	TGTGCCAGCGGTAGGCAGCCCAAAGCTTTCTTT
NA	TRBV10-2	NA	TRBJ1-4	CASRDTAATNEKLFF	TGCGCCAGCAGGGATACAGCTGCAACTAATGAAAAACTGTTTTTT
NA	TRBV4-1	NA	TRBJ2-3	CASSHESTDTQYF	TGCGCCAGCAGCCACGAGAGCACAGATACGCAGTATTTT
NA	TRBV5-5	few	TRBJ1-2	CASSSLRAGYTF	TGTGCCAGCAGCTCTCTCAGAGCAGGCTACACCTTC
NA	TRBV7-9	NA	TRBJ1-3	CASSWDPGRSTSGNTIYF	TGTGCCAGCAGCTGGGATCCGGGACGCAGCACCTCTGGAAACACCATATATTTT
TRBD1	TRBV19	NA	TRBJ2-1	CASSIAPDRDNEQFF	TGTGCCAGTAGTATAGCCCCCGACAGGGACAATGAGCAGTTCTTC
NA	TRBV9	NA	TRBJ2-1	CASSVEYGADSYNEQFF	TGTGCCAGCAGCGTAGAATACGGTGCCGACTCCTACAATGAGCAGTTCTTC
NA	TRBV11-3	NA	TRBJ2-7	CASTPTGLGLYEQYF	TGTGCCTCTACCCCTACCGGGCTGGGGTTGTACGAGCAGTACTTC
NA	TRBV7-9	NA	TRBJ2-3	CASSPARGRGVDTQYF	TGTGCCAGCAGCCCCGCTCGGGGAAGGGGGGTAGATACGCAGTATTTT
NA	TRBV5-1	NA	TRBJ1-1	CASSLGQGNEAFF	TGCGCCAGCAGCCTGGGACAAGGAAATGAAGCTTTCTTT
NA	TRBV12-5	once	TRBJ2-1	CASGLMTHYNEQFF	TGTGCTAGTGGTTTGATGACGCACTACAATGAGCAGTTCTTC
TRBD2	TRBV7-8	NA	TRBJ2-1	CASSLVAGGPAYNEQFF	TGTGCCAGCAGCTTAGTAGCGGGGGGCCCGGCCTACAATGAGCAGTTCTTC
NA	TRBV7-9	once	TRBJ1-2	CASSPLESYTF	TGTGCCAGCAGCCCGCTGGAGAGCTACACCTTC
TRBD1	TRBV2	NA	TRBJ2-7	CASSRDSISYEQYF	TGTGCCAGCAGCCGGGACAGCATCTCCTACGAGCAGTACTTC
TRBD1	TRBV28	NA	TRBJ2-7	CASSGTGGAYEQYF	TGTGCCAGCAGCGGGACAGGGGGCGCTTACGAGCAGTACTTC
TRBD2	TRBV5-1	NA	TRBJ2-7	CASSSDASSGYEQYF	TGCGCCAGCAGCTCCGACGCGTCTAGCGGGTACGAGCAGTACTTC
NA	TRBV10-3	NA	TRBJ2-2	CATKQGANTGELFF	TGTGCCACCAAACAGGGCGCGAACACCGGGGAGCTGTTTTTT
NA	TRBV10-3	NA	TRBJ2-7	CAISGGSYEQYF	TGTGCCATCAGTGGGGGGTCCTACGAGCAGTACTTC
NA	TRBV9	NA	TRBJ2-6	CASSVSLGFGANVLTF	TGTGCCAGCAGCGTAAGTTTAGGGTTTGGGGCCAACGTCCTGACTTTC
TRBD2	TRBV30	NA	TRBJ2-1	CAWSGGRAYNEQFF	TGTGCCTGGAGTGGCGGGAGGGCCTACAATGAGCAGTTCTTC
TRBD2	TRBV5-1	once	TRBJ2-7	CASSLGTSGVSYEQYF	TGCGCCAGCAGCTTGGGGACTAGCGGAGTCTCCTACGAGCAGTACTTC
NA	TRBV6-5	NA	TRBJ1-6	CASGLWNSPLHF	TGTGCCAGCGGACTGTGGAATTCACCCCTCCACTTT
NA	TRBV2	NA	TRBJ2-2	CASSASTGELFF	TGTGCCAGCAGTGCCTCGACCGGGGAGCTGTTTTTT
TRBD2	TRBV12-5	few	TRBJ2-7	CASGQGLAGVEQYF	TGTGCTAGTGGTCAGGGACTAGCGGGAGTCGAGCAGTACTTC
NA	TRBV5-1	NA	TRBJ2-1	CASSLEDWAYNEQFF	TGCGCCAGCAGCTTGGAAGACTGGGCCTACAATGAGCAGTTCTTC
TRBD2	TRBV9	NA	TRBJ2-7	CASSLGLAGGAYEQYF	TGTGCCAGCAGCCTAGGACTAGCGGGGGGTGCCTACGAGCAGTACTTC
NA	TRBV6-1	NA	TRBJ1-6	CASSDQYQIRAPLHF	TGTGCCAGCAGTGACCAATACCAAATTCGCGCACCCCTCCACTTT
TRBD2	TRBV10-1	NA	TRBJ2-7	CASSSGTTYEQYF	TGCGCCAGTTCTAGCGGGACGACCTACGAGCAGTACTTC
NA	TRBV2	NA	TRBJ1-5	CASSEGEGGRPQHF	TGTGCCAGCAGTGAAGGAGAGGGGGGGAGGCCCCAGCATTTT
TRBD2	TRBV2	once	TRBJ2-7	CASRSSIGTSGIRPYEQYF	TGTGCCAGCAGGAGCAGTATAGGGACTAGCGGGATAAGGCCTTACGAGCAGTACTTC
NA	TRBV30	NA	TRBJ1-1	CAWSGERARAEAFF	TGTGCCTGGAGTGGGGAGAGGGCGAGGGCTGAAGCTTTCTTT
TRBD1	TRBV2	NA	TRBJ2-5	CASRADRVGQETQYF	TGTGCCAGCAGGGCGGACAGGGTAGGGCAAGAGACCCAGTACTTC
TRBD1	TRBV28	NA	TRBJ1-4	CASCPLEGAREKLFF	TGTGCCAGCTGTCCCTTGGAGGGGGCGAGGGAAAAACTGTTTTTT
TRBD1	TRBV18	NA	TRBJ2-1	CASSRRDRVGNEQFF	TGTGCCAGCTCACGGCGGGACAGGGTTGGGAATGAGCAGTTCTTC
NA	TRBV27	NA	TRBJ2-7	CASSFGGGRAYEQYF	TGTGCCAGCAGTTTCGGGGGCGGCAGGGCCTACGAGCAGTACTTC
TRBD1	TRBV7-2	NA	TRBJ2-4	CASSLGGTAKNIQYF	TGTGCCAGCAGCTTAGGGGGGACAGCTAAAAACATTCAGTACTTC
NA	TRBV7-9	NA	TRBJ1-4	CASSSGSATNEKLFF	TGTGCCAGCAGCTCTGGGTCGGCAACTAATGAAAAACTGTTTTTT
NA	TRBV30	NA	TRBJ1-5	CAWSVAGGNQPQHF	TGTGCCTGGAGTGTGGCGGGTGGCAATCAGCCCCAGCATTTT
NA	TRBV20-1	NA	TRBJ2-5	CSASRVETQYF	TGCAGTGCTAGCCGGGTAGAGACCCAGTACTTC
NA	TRBV27	NA	TRBJ1-2	CASSSAHYGYTF	TGTGCCAGCAGTTCAGCTCACTATGGCTACACCTTC
NA	TRBV11-2	NA	TRBJ2-2	CASGIVVGELFF	TGTGCCAGCGGGATAGTGGTGGGGGAGCTGTTTTTT
TRBD1	TRBV4-1	NA	TRBJ2-7	CASSPRDSFSYEQYF	TGCGCCAGCAGTCCCCGGGACAGTTTCTCCTACGAGCAGTACTTC